This T cell receptor beta chain was found in a study of vaccination and CD4 T cells after COVID-19 (dated by TCRdb to between 2020 and 2023). Study-wide context: The convalescent cohort comprised six males and four females, including two Hispanic individuals, seven Caucasians, two Asians and one multiracial person. Two doses of either the Pfizer-BioNTech BNT162b2 vaccine (n=8) or the Moderna mRNA-1273 vaccine (n=2) were administered to participants. Post-COVID blood samples were collected from convalescent patients a median of around 96 days after diagnosis, with a range of roughly 30 to 161 days. The time from the second vaccine dose to post-vaccine blood sampling had a median of roughly 70 days and ranged from about 12 to 241 days. The cultures were stimulated with overlapping spike peptide pools from SARS-CoV-2 and from the common cold coronaviruses HCoV-NL63, HCoV-OC43 and HCoV-229E. Control cultures received a CEFX viral epitope pool as the positive control, an HIV-1 Nef peptide pool as the negative control, or no peptide. The spike-specific CD4+ TCR repertoire was compared before and after mRNA vaccination in over nine COVID-19 convalescent patients and a few infection-naive healthy vaccine recipients. The research as a whole found: Among the post-vaccine SARS-CoV-2-reactive clones in convalescent patients, a median around 90% showed up only after vaccination, which suggests vaccine-specific priming. Of the vaccine-specific clones in convalescent patients, 304 of 307, or nearly all, reacted only to SARS-CoV-2 spike and did not cross-react with common cold coronaviruses. The median number of SARS-CoV-2-reactive clonotypes rose from 21 after infection to approximately 41 after vaccination, but the change was not significant. The study included relatively few convalescent patients and did not analyze early timepoints after natural infection.

Worth noting for this clonotype: Its cognate antigen has yet to be identified. No much larger clone exists at a distance of one base, and base qualities are not known.

Reading the label with the study, this specimen's treatment or condition is: roughly 11-day PBMC culture with coronavirus spike peptide pools or control peptides (ViraFEST assay). The ViraFEST assay was used in the study, in which antigen-specific T cells were expanded with peptide pools and expanded clonotypes were subsequently identified by TCR sequencing. The absence of prior SARS-CoV-2 infection in healthy vaccine recipients was confirmed by negative nucleocapsid antibody tests before and after vaccination. Each well held two million PBMCs cultured with roughly 10 ug/ml peptide pools in IMDM containing about 5% human AB serum and roughly 9.3 IU/ml IL-2. Half of the culture medium was replaced with fresh IL-2-containing medium on days 3 and 7. After 10 days of culture, CD4+ T cells were isolated by negative selection using the EasySep CD4+ T cell isolation kit. Ficoll-Paque Plus gradient centrifugation was used to isolate PBMCs from whole blood, and the isolated PBMCs were then either used fresh or cryopreserved at -140C. Triplicate wells were generally used for each culture condition.

The library came from PCR. TCR sequencing of DNA from cultured CD4+ T cells used the Oncomine TCR Beta short-read assay at the Johns Hopkins FTIC core. Genomic DNA was extracted from the cultured CD4+ T cells with the QIAamp micro DNA kit. Oncomine TCR Beta libraries made from cultured CD4+ T cells were pooled using unique dual indexes and sequenced on an Illumina iSeq 100. The original pipeline was this. Non-productive sequences were removed, and CDR3s not starting with C, not ending with F or W, or shorter than 7 amino acids were discarded. The MANAFEST web application identified antigen-specific clonotypes by comparing peptide-stimulated wells against reference wells and other culture wells. For a clone to be called positive, the clone needed an FDR below 0.05, an odds ratio above 5, and a productive frequency above 0.1% in at least two of three replicate wells. A clonotype was classed as cross-reactive if the clonotype showed significant expansion both in SARS-CoV-2 spike wells and in at least one common cold coronavirus spike condition. CDR3 homology was assessed with Levenshtein distances (stringdist) and unrooted phylogenetic trees (ape) in R version 3.6.1. The raw public reads went through TCRdb reprocessing: fastp at Q25, MiXCR clone calling, in-frame beta chains kept. Rows with one shared CDR3 protein collapse into an entry with the most common genes and DNA. The V and J calls and clone size come from TCRdb's table, not from the authors' own analysis. For this sample the table gives approximately 20,000 distinct CDR3 sequences, of which around 80% were detected only once. The ten most abundant clones make up roughly 17% of the sample.

The sample here was CD4+ T cells from blood, cultured in vitro, taken after SARS-CoV-2 vaccination. This receptor was identified in a human donor who received a COVID-19 vaccine.

The DNA is TGCAGTGCTCACCGGGACAGTCAAAACATTCAGTACTTC. This sequence encodes CSAHRDSQNIQYF. The chain is assembled from TRBV20-1 and TRBJ2-4; TRBD1 agrees with 7 junctional bases. Clipping removes 5 bases from V and 5 bases from J, with 6 as the unmatched junction base count. CDR1 DFQATT and CDR2 SNEGSKA were looked up in the germline V gene (reference sequence). From the cysteine up to the phenylalanine, the CDR3 has a length of 13 residues. Only the CDR3 DNA is retained, 39 bases long and in frame from the first base.